This T cell receptor (beta chain) was captured in a study of cytomegalovirus exposure and HLA in healthy donors. Study summary: Around 85 million unique TCRs from HLA-typed donors were held in an early data release.

The CDR3 runs to 14 residues. Germline V gives CDR1 GTSNPN, CDR2 SVGIG (reference sequence). The PCR used 60 Vbeta and 13 Jbeta primers. Measured with immunoSEQ multiplex PCR; TCRdb has only the in-frame clones, and not every one. The sample includes approximately 150,000 clones, 75% to 85% of them seen just once. General observations from the study: Later on, an analysis found that several of the most significant clusters appeared to be linked to common viral pathogens, which included parvovirus B19. Some TCR beta chains (approximately 180 of them) were listed as cytomegalovirus-associated.

With respect to this clone: Antigen unknown.

The sequenced sample was PBMCs. The clonotype was recovered from a male donor in good health and CMV-seropositive. The chain has TRBV30 and TRBJ2-5, with D perhaps TRBD1 (5 bases). Matching the DNA end better, TRBJ2-7 makes the J call doubtful. CDR3 nucleotides: TGTGCCTGGAGTCAACCCCCAGGGCCCCACGAGCAGTACTTC. It encodes CAWSQPPGPHEQYF.